What follows are 10 T cell receptor beta chains derived from one specimen sequenced in a study of Tregs in tolerant kidney transplant recipients. This table comes from immunoSEQ multiplex PCR, and its TCRdb copy is limited to in-frame clones, with some not included. Found here are under 35,000 clones; the top ten clones hold about an eighth. This specimen was CD8+ T cells from blood, taken before the transplant. Receptors originate from a human donor who received a combined kidney and bone marrow transplant.

On this clone: The CDR3 end falls 3 residues outside the read, so it is completed with the germline J gene. The genes are TRBV5-1 and TRBJ2-1, with 11 bases matching TRBD2. This CDR3 has 14 residues. Germline V gives CDR1 SGHRS, CDR2 YFSETQ. With V trimmed by 5 bases and J by 6 bases, 4 bases remained unmatched. The CDR3 is CASRIAGGPNEQFF. The sequenced part of the CDR3 DNA is TGCGCCAGCAGAATAGCGGGAGGGCCCAATGAG.

Notes on this clone: The CDR3 goes on 3 residues after the read ends, and that part is filled in from the germline J gene. V is TRBV13 and J is TRBJ1-1; 9 bases fit TRBD1. The CDR3 is 12 residues long. CDR1 and CDR2 from the germline V gene are PRHDT and FYEKMQ (reference sequence). V dropped 5 bases and J dropped 7; count of bases not matched to a gene: 2. CDR3 sequence: CASSADRGEAFF. CDR3 DNA, as far as it was read: TGTGCCAGCAGCGCGGACAGGGGTGAA.

Regarding this clone: The missing CDR3 end, 3 residues past where the read stops, is filled in from the germline J gene. The J gene is TRBJ2-7, the V gene TRBV7-9, with D possibly being TRBD1 (5 bases). The V end lost 5 bases, the J end lost 5 bases, and 16 bases lay between the germline ends. CDR1 and CDR2 (germline): SEHNR, FQNEAQ (reference sequence). CDR3 size: 14 residues. The sequenced part of the CDR3 DNA is TGTGCCAGCAGCCCCCCCCAGGGAACCCACGAG. Translated: CASSPPQGTHE. The entire CDR3 protein is CASSPPQGTHEQYF.

A word on this clone: The CDR3 is cut off 3 residues early in the read; its end comes from the germline J gene. The gene calls are TRBV20-1 and TRBJ2-7, with 7 bases fitting TRBD2. Germline values: CDR1 DFQATT, CDR2 SNEGSKA (reference sequence). The CDR3 has 14 amino acids. Germline trimming cut 0 bases from V and 6 bases from J; bases unmatched to any gene: 8. The part of the CDR3 DNA that was read is TGCAGTGCTAGAGATGTCTCGACTAGCCGCGAG. Protein product: CSARDVSTSRE. The full CDR3 sequence reads CSARDVSTSREQYF.

As to this clone: The CDR3 end lies 3 residues beyond the end of the read and is filled in from the germline J gene. This chain joins TRBV19 and TRBJ2-1, with 9 bases lining up with TRBD1. Germline lookup yields CDR1 LNHDA and CDR2 SQIVND (reference sequence). The CDR3 covers 15 residues. The J segment lost 9 bases and the V segment lost 3 bases, leaving 9 bases of the junction unmatched. This CDR3 is CASSMGQGYTGEQFF. The DNA read from the CDR3 is TGTGCCAGTAGTATGGGACAGGGTTATACTGGTGAG.

The CDR3 bases that were read are TGTGCCAGCAGGGGGGAGGGGGTGCTTAGCAATCAGCCC. Its translation is CASRGEGVLSNQP. The full CDR3 protein is CASRGEGVLSNQPQHF. The chain is built from TRBV6-2 or TRBV6-3 and TRBJ1-5; D possibly corresponds to TRBD1 (6 bases). The read terminates 3 residues ahead of where the CDR3 ends, so the germline J gene completes it. Germline V CDR1 and CDR2: MNHEY, SVGEGT. Between the trimmed V and J ends, which lost 6 bases and 0 bases, there was a span of 15 bases. CDR3 length: 16 residues.

In regard to this clone: Read coverage stops 3 residues before the CDR3 terminus; the germline J gene supplies the remainder. The J gene is TRBJ2-5, the V gene TRBV19; TRBD2 is a possible D gene (6 bases). V was pared by 1 base and J by 4 bases, with 10 bases between. Germline CDR1 reads LNHDA; CDR2 reads SQIVND (reference sequence). CDR3 length: 14 amino acids. Incomplete CDR3 DNA: TGTGCCAGTAGTATAGTGAATAGCGGAGAGACC. Its translation is CASSIVNSGET. In full, the CDR3 is CASSIVNSGETQYF.

About this clone: The CDR3 is cut off 3 residues early in the read; its end comes from the germline J gene. The rearrangement uses TRBV19 and TRBJ1-5; D is possibly TRBD1 (5 bases). CDR3 length equals 17 residues. Looked up from germline, CDR1 is LNHDA and CDR2 is SQIVND (reference sequence). Trimming took 4 bases from V and 0 from J, leaving 16 bases between them. The CDR3 loop is CASSKGTVYYSNQPQHF. The sequenced CDR3 bases are TGTGCCAGTAGTAAGGGGACTGTATACTATAGCAATCAGCCC.

Points on this clone: The read gets to within 3 residues of the CDR3 end, and the germline J gene fills in the rest. This chain uses TRBV19 with TRBJ2-5; D perhaps matches TRBD2 (5 bases). The length of the CDR3 is 15 residues. V was trimmed by 5 bases and J by 2 bases, leaving 15 bases between them. Germline V gives CDR1 LNHDA, CDR2 SQIVND (reference sequence). CDR3 sequence: CASSSPLAGQETQYF. CDR3 DNA, as far as it was read: TGTGCCAGTAGTTCCCCTCTAGCTGGACAAGAGACC.

With regard to this clone: The read ends 3 residues before the CDR3 terminus; that terminus is restored from the germline J gene. J is TRBJ2-3 and V is TRBV10-1; TRBD2 agrees at 7 bases. The J segment lost 4 bases and the V segment lost 3 bases, leaving 7 bases of the junction unmatched. Germline V gene lookup returns CDR1 WNHNN and CDR2 SYGVQD (reference sequence). The CDR3 runs 15 residues. The CDR3 here is CASSDSRGSADTQYF. Partial CDR3 DNA: TGCGCCAGCAGTGATTCGCGCGGGAGTGCAGATACG.